The 24 T cell receptor beta chains below come from one sample, sequenced in a study of T cell changes during pregnancy in multiple sclerosis. Method: immunoSEQ multiplex PCR; TCRdb's copy keeps in-frame clones and lacks some. The sample lists approximately 71,000 clones, roughly 90% seen once, with less than 2% in the top ten. The sample consisted of peripheral blood, taken in the second trimester of pregnancy. All receptors derive from a female donor with multiple sclerosis, enrolled in a pregnancy study.

The V and J genes are TRBV6-1 and TRBJ2-5; 15 bases agree with TRBD2. The CDR3 is 18 residues long. Per the germline V gene, CDR1 is MNHNS and CDR2 is SASEGT. The V and J ends lost 1 base and 5 bases, in that order; junction bases with no gene match: 8. CDR3 bases: TGTGCCAGCAGTGAAGGGGCACCGGGACTAGCGGGGGGCGAGACCCAGTACTTC. This codes for CASSEGAPGLAGGETQYF.

This clone has just one count. The rearrangement uses TRBV19 and TRBJ2-1; the D gene is possibly TRBD2 (5 bases). From germline, CDR1 is LNHDA and CDR2 SQIVND (reference sequence). V was trimmed by 1 base and J by 6 bases, leaving 22 bases between them. The CDR3 extends over 18 amino acids. The CDR3 DNA follows: TGTGCCAGTAGTATAGTTCCCCTGCCTAGCTCCCTGCGCAATGAGCAGTTCTTC. Protein: CASSIVPLPSSLRNEQFF.

V usage is TRBV4-3 and J usage is TRBJ1-1; D gene unclear. The germline V gene encodes CDR1 LGHNA and CDR2 YSLEER. Trimming removed 2 bases from V and 1 base from J, with 17 bases in between. The CDR3 is 17 amino acids. CDR3 amino acids: CASSQSIVGIANTEAFF. CDR3 nucleotide sequence: TGCGCCAGCAGCCAATCGATCGTCGGGATTGCGAACACTGAAGCTTTCTTT.

In its sample, this clone was seen a few times. The V and J genes are TRBV15 and TRBJ1-2, with D perhaps matching TRBD1 (6 bases). The V gene lost 4 bases and the J gene lost 6 bases, with 9 bases spanning the gap. The germline CDR1 and CDR2 sequences are LNHNV and YYDKDF (reference sequence). The CDR3 loop spans 12 amino acids. The CDR3 DNA follows: TGTGCCACCAGCAAGACAGGACATGGCTACACCTTC. It translates to CATSKTGHGYTF.

The rearrangement uses TRBV4-3 and TRBJ1-3; no firm D call. This CDR3 has 12 amino acids. The V gene's germline CDR1 is LGHNA and CDR2 YSLEER. V was clipped by 8 bases and J by 4 bases, with 9 bases between them. The DNA of the CDR3 is TGCGCCAGCGCTCGGGTGGGAAACACCATATATTTT. It translates to CASARVGNTIYF.

V is TRBV19 and J is TRBJ2-4; tentative D call: TRBD1 (6 bases). This CDR3 region has 14 residues. CDR1 and CDR2 (germline): LNHDA, SQIVND (reference sequence). The germline V and J ends were trimmed by 5 bases and 6 bases, with 14 bases remaining between them. In DNA form, the CDR3 reads TGTGCCAGTAGTGTGGGACAAGGCGGAAACATTCAGTACTTC. This codes for CASSVGQGGNIQYF.

V and J are TRBV4-1 and TRBJ1-5; 7 bases line up with TRBD1. The V gene end was trimmed by 2 bases and the J gene end by 2 bases; junction bases not matched to a gene: 3. CDR1 is MGHRA, CDR2 YSYEKL, per germline. The CDR3 totals 15 residues. The CDR3 DNA sequence: TGCGCCAGCAGCCAATCCGGGACAGGCAATCAGCCCCAGCATTTT. It specifies CASSQSGTGNQPQHF.

The chain couples TRBV29-1 to TRBJ1-5; 9 bases are a match to TRBD1. There are 14 residues in the CDR3. Losses at the gene ends were 6 bases for V and 4 bases for J; bases not matched to a gene: 7. CDR1 is SQVTM and CDR2 is ANQGSEA in the germline V gene. The CDR3 sequence: CSVNSGTGNQPQHF. In nucleotides, the CDR3 is TGCAGCGTAAATTCCGGGACAGGGAATCAGCCCCAGCATTTT.

The chain employs TRBV19 and TRBJ2-7, with 7 bases aligning to TRBD2. The ends lost 5 bases at V and 6 bases at J; junction bases unmatched: 13. Germline CDR1 reads LNHDA; CDR2 reads SQIVND (reference sequence). CDR3 length: 15 amino acids. The CDR3 DNA follows: TGTGCCAGTAGTCTCCCCGGAACTAGCGCTGGCGAGCAGTACTTC. Encoded protein: CASSLPGTSAGEQYF.

The CDR3 sequence: CASSAGQGYGYTF. The CDR3 region has the DNA TGTGCCAGCAGCGCCGGACAGGGCTATGGCTACACCTTC. The chain joins TRBV5-4 to TRBJ1-2; 8 bases map to TRBD1. The CDR3 is 13 amino acids. Germline values: CDR1 SGHNT, CDR2 YYREEE (reference sequence). V was clipped by 4 bases and J by 4 bases; unmatched bases: 3.

The chain links TRBV5-4 to TRBJ2-2; D possibly corresponds to TRBD2 (6 bases). This CDR3 contains 13 residues. Trimming shortened V by 8 bases and J by 7 bases, and 15 bases separated the two germline ends. Germline V gene lookup returns CDR1 SGHNT and CDR2 YYREEE (reference sequence). The CDR3 here is CASSTGGYGELFF. The CDR3 bases are TGTGCCAGTTCTACTGGGGGGTACGGGGAGCTGTTTTTT.

The chain uses TRBV2 and TRBJ2-7, with TRBD2 identical over 13 bases. The CDR3 extends over 16 amino acids. V lost 6 bases to trimming and J lost 6 bases; unmatched junction nucleotides: 11. CDR1 is SNHLY, CDR2 FYNNEI, per germline. CDR3 amino acids: CASRKGRTSGSGEQYF. As DNA, the CDR3 is TGTGCCAGCAGGAAGGGTAGGACTAGCGGGAGTGGCGAGCAGTACTTC.

The V gene is TRBV6-1, the J gene TRBJ1-5; D unresolved. CDR1 and CDR2 (germline): MNHNS, SASEGT. V was cut by 2 bases and J by 1 base, with 9 bases left in between. This CDR3 has 15 residues. In nucleotides, the CDR3 is TGTGCCAGCAGTGAACTACGAGGGAGCAATCAGCCCCAGCATTTT. It encodes CASSELRGSNQPQHF.

The CDR3 coding sequence is TGTGCCAGCAGCTTGGAGACAGGTGAAGCTTTCTTT. This sequence encodes CASSLETGEAFF. V and J are TRBV7-9 and TRBJ1-1; D might be TRBD1 (6 bases). This CDR3 comprises 12 residues. Between the trimmed V and J ends, which lost 3 bases and 7 bases, there was a span of 9 bases. Per the germline V gene, CDR1 is SEHNR and CDR2 is FQNEAQ (reference sequence).

V is TRBV19 and J is TRBJ1-1; TRBD1 matches at 7 bases. The CDR3 extends over 14 amino acids. The V gene's germline CDR1 is LNHDA and CDR2 SQIVND (reference sequence). V shed 9 bases and J 1 base; nucleotides not matched to a gene: 8. CDR3 DNA: TGTGCCAGCAGTCACAGGGGTCAGAACACTGAAGCTTTCTTT. It is translated as CASSHRGQNTEAFF.

This chain connects TRBV14 to TRBJ1-2; D is unclear. Trimming took 0 bases from V and 8 from J, leaving 25 bases between them. Per germline, CDR1 SGHDN and CDR2 FVKESK. The CDR3 length is 18 residues. The CDR3 nucleotides are TGTGCCAGCAGCCAAGATTATGGAAAAAAGGAACCTATCAGGGGCTACACCTTC. This encodes CASSQDYGKKEPIRGYTF. The full variable domain, its missing parts supplied by reference TRBV14 and TRBJ1-2, is EAGVTQFPSHSVIEKGQTVTLRCDPISGHDNLYWYRRVMGKEIKFLLHFVKESKQDESGMPNNRFLAERTGGTYSTLKVQPAELEDSGVYFCASSQDYGKKEPIRGYTFGSGTRLTVV.

This sequence joins TRBV6-1 and TRBJ1-5; 11 bases line up with TRBD1. Germline values: CDR1 MNHNS, CDR2 SASEGT. The CDR3 consists of 14 residues. The trim removed 7 bases at V and 4 bases at J, leaving 3 bases unmatched. CDR3 sequence reads: CASTGQGANQPQHF. In nucleotides, the CDR3 is TGTGCCAGCACTGGACAGGGGGCAAATCAGCCCCAGCATTTT.

V and J are TRBV19 and TRBJ1-1, with a possible D match to TRBD1 (5 bases). Germline V gene data show CDR1 as LNHDA and CDR2 as SQIVND (reference sequence). CDR3 length: 10 residues. Trimming took off 10 bases at V and 5 bases at J, with 8 bases between the two ends. CDR3 DNA sequence: TGTGCCACGGGGGGGACTGAAGCTTTCTTT. Translation: CATGGTEAFF.

The chain carries TRBV28 and TRBJ1-6, with D possibly matching TRBD1 (5 bases). V shed 5 bases and J shed 2 bases, with 13 bases lying between them. Germline assignment: CDR1 MDHEN and CDR2 SYDVKM. CDR3 length: 16 amino acids. This chain's CDR3 is CASSNKQEAYNSPLHF. The CDR3 nucleotides are TGTGCCAGCAGTAATAAACAGGAAGCCTATAATTCACCCCTCCACTTT.

The chain recombines TRBV7-9 with TRBJ2-7; D not certain. V was pared by 5 bases and J by 3 bases, with 8 bases between. The CDR3 is 12 amino acids. Germline CDR1 and CDR2: SEHNR and FQNEAQ (reference sequence). This chain's CDR3 is CASSPAVYEQYF. In DNA, the CDR3 is TGTGCCAGCAGCCCGGCGGTCTACGAGCAGTACTTC.

This clone came up a few times. This chain joins TRBV27 and TRBJ1-2, with TRBD1 as a possible D gene (6 bases). The CDR3 consists of 16 residues. V was pared by 6 bases and J by 2 bases, with 19 bases between. The germline gives CDR1 MNHEY, CDR2 SMNVEV (reference sequence). CDR3 sequence (DNA): TGTGCCAGCAGCCTGACTCTTACAGGGACCAACTATGGCTACACCTTC. Translated, it gives CASSLTLTGTNYGYTF.

J is TRBJ1-5 and V is TRBV16, with D unresolved. From germline, CDR1 is KGHSY and CDR2 FQNENV. V lost 1 base to trimming and J lost 4 bases, with 11 bases between them. There are 15 residues in the CDR3. The CDR3 protein is CASSQFNQLNQPQHF. The CDR3 DNA is TGTGCCAGCAGCCAATTCAATCAACTTAATCAGCCCCAGCATTTT.

The J gene is TRBJ2-7, the V gene TRBV7-8, with D uncertain. The CDR3 loop spans 14 amino acids. CDR1 is SGHVS, CDR2 FQNEAQ, per germline. V gave up 5 bases and J gave up 3 bases, with 14 bases separating them. In DNA form, the CDR3 reads TGTGCCAGCAGCCCCCAAACCGAGAGCTACGAGCAGTACTTC. This sequence encodes CASSPQTESYEQYF.

The V and J genes are TRBV10-3 and TRBJ2-6; D may be TRBD2 (5 bases). Trimming left V 3 bases short and J 2 bases short, with 8 bases between. The CDR3 is made up of 15 amino acids. Looked up from germline, CDR1 is ENHRY and CDR2 is SYGVKD. CDR3 in amino acids: CAISDSGTGANVLTF. The CDR3 nucleotides are TGTGCCATCAGTGATTCGGGGACTGGGGCCAACGTCCTGACTTTC.